This is a list of T cell receptor beta chains from one sample in a study of cytomegalovirus exposure and HLA in healthy donors. Some clones are missing from TCRdb's copy, which holds only in-frame ones; the method was immunoSEQ multiplex PCR. The profile shows about 150,000 clones, roughly 70% of them singletons. Material for sequencing was PBMCs. The receptor source for this set is a man aged 25-45 years in good health and CMV-seronegative. Both conserved end residues are part of each CDR3.

v_gene,j_gene,CDR3aa
TRBV19,TRBJ2-3,CASSIVAGAGDTQYF
TRBV7-2,TRBJ2-7,CASSLASGQASYEQYF
TRBV6-5,TRBJ1-1,CASSEDRTEAFF
TRBV7-9,TRBJ2-7,CASSATGTGVDEQYF
TRBV7-9,TRBJ1-2,CASSPPAGYDGYTF
TRBV5-8,TRBJ2-5,CASSPGEAGRTETQYF
TRBV25-1,TRBJ2-1,CASSDQTSGGSYNEQFF
TRBV7-2,TRBJ2-5,CASSVSSGVVETQYF
TRBV4-1,TRBJ2-7,CASSPGPTGPFREQYF
TRBV6-1,TRBJ2-7,CASRDFHAYEQYF
TRBV6-5,TRBJ2-1,CASSYSRGGYSNEQFF
TRBV28,TRBJ1-1,CASSLWDRGYTEAFF
TRBV7-2,TRBJ2-5,CASSYQSGGQETQYF
TRBV19,TRBJ1-2,CASSISSGSGYTF
TRBV18,TRBJ2-7,CASSPARGGPYEQYF
TRBV5-5,TRBJ2-3,CASSSDRGADTQYF
TRBV25-1,TRBJ1-6,CASSDKKLGSPLHF
TRBV18,TRBJ1-1,CASSPENKNEAFF
TRBV5-4,TRBJ1-4,CASSLAGGGAEKLFF
TRBV7-9,TRBJ1-1,CASSLEGRAFF
TRBV2,TRBJ2-7,CASSEDGVGDEQYF
TRBV4-2,TRBJ1-1,CASSQAGTVRPKAFF
TRBV28,TRBJ1-2,CASSFRDTYYGYTF
TRBV11-3,TRBJ1-1,CASSPGGGTEAFF
TRBV7-9,TRBJ2-2,CASSPAPGTGELFF
TRBV7-9,TRBJ2-2,CASSLVGRNTGELFF
TRBV7-8,TRBJ1-5,CASSPPLRDYNQPQHF
TRBV6-1,TRBJ1-4,CASSGQGANEKLFF
TRBV15,TRBJ2-3,CATSRTGGAGGHTDTQYF